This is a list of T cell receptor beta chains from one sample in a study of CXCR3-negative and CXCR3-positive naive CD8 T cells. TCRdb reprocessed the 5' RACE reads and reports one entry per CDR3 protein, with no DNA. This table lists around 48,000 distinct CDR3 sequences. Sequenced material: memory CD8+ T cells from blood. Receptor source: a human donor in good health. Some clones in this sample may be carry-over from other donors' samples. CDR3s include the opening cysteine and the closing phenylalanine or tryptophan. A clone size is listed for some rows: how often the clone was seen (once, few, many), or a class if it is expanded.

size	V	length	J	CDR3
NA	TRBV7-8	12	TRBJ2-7	CASSFAGDEQYF
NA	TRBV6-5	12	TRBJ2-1	CASSTLNNEQFF
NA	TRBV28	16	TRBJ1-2	CASSFSGFGLNYGYTF
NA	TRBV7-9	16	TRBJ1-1	CASSPNVGNLNTEAFF
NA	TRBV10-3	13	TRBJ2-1	CAISPGQGYEQFF
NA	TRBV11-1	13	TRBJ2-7	CASSLTAAYEQYF
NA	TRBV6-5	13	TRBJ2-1	CASSLRGYNEQFF
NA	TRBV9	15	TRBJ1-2	CASSVLTGKSYGYTF
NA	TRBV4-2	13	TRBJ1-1	CASSQGGRTEAFF
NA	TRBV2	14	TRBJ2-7	CASSVRGAPYEQYF
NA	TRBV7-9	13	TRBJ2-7	CASSLENEGARDF
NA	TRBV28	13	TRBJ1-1	CASSPWSNTEAFF
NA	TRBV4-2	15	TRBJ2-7	CASSQDPTGSYEQYF
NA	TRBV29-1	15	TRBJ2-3	CSVERLGQGTDTQYF
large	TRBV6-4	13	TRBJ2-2	CASSDEDAGELFF
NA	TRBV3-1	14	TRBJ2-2	CASSQEVSTGELFF
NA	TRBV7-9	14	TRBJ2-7	CASSSGQAPYEQYF
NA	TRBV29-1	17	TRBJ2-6	CSQIAGFRLSGANVLTF
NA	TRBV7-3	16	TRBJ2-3	CASSLIGLAGTDTQYF
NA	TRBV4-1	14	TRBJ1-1	CDRSQDGAGNEAFF
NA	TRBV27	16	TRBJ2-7	CASSLSLGVSSYEQYF
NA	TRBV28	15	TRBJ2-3	CASSFGGGPLDTQYF
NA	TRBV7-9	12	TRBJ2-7	CASTGGTYEQYF
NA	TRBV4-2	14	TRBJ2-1	CASSLGEGRNEQFF
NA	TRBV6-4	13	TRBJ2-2	CASSDSEEGELFF
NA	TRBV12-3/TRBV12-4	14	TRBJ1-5	CASSLWGTTQPQHF
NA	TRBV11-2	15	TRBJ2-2	CASSTQGANTGELFF
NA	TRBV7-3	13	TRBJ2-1	CASSLEATDEQFF
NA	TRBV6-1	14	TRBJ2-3	CASSEGGGTDTQYF
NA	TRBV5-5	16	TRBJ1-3	CASSLDGTHSGNTIYF
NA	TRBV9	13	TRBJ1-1	CASSVFDGTEAFF
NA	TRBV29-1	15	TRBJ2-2	CSVEAGRKNTGELFF
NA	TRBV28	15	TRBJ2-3	CASLSRGGLTDTQYF
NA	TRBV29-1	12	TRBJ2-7	CSATGRRGEQYF
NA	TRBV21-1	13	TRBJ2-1	CASVAGRYNEQFF
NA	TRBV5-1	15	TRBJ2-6	CASSPVLAGANVLTF
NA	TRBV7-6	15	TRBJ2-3	CASTETGGSTDTQYF
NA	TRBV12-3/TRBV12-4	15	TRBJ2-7	CASSTGRGSPYEQYF
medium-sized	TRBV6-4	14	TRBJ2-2	CASSDRADTGELFF
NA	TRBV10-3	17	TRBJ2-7	CAISESRLAGDSYEQYF